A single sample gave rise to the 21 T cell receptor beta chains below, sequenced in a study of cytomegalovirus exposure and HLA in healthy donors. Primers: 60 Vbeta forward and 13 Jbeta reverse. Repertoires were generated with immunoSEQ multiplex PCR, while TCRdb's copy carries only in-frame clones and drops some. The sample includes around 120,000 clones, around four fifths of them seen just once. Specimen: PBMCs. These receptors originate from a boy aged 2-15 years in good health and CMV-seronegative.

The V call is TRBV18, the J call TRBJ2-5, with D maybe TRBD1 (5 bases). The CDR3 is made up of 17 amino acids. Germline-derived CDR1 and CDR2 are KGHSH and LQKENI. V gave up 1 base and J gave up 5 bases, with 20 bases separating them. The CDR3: CASSPQGHRLGGETQYF. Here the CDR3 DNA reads TGTGCCAGCTCACCACAGGGGCACAGGCTAGGCGGTGAGACCCAGTACTTC. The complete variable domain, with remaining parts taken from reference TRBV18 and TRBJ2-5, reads NAGVMQNPRHLVRRRGQEARLRCSPMKGHSHVYWYRQLPEEGLKFMVYLQKENIIDESGMPKERFSAEFPKEGPSILRIQQVVRGDSAAYFCASSPQGHRLGGETQYFGPGTRLLVL.

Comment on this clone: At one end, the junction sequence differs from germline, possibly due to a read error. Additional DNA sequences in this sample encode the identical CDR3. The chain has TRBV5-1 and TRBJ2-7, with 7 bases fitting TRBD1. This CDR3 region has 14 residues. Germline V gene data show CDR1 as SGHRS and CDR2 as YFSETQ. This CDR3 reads CASSLAGQAYEQYF. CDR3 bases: TGTGCCAGCAGCTTGGCCGGACAGGCCTACGAGCAGTACTTC. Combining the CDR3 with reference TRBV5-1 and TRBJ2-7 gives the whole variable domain KAGVTQTPRYLIKTRGQQVTLSCSPISGHRSVSWYQQTPGQGLQFLFEYFSETQRNKGNFPGRFSGRQFSNSRSEMNVSTLELGDSALYLCASSLAGQAYEQYFGPGTRLTVT.

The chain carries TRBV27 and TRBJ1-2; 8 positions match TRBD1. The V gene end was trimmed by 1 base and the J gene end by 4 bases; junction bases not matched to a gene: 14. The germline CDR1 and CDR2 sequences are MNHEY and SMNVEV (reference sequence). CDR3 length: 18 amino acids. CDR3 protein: CASSLFFPPGQGSYGYTF. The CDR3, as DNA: TGTGCCAGCAGTTTATTCTTCCCCCCAGGACAGGGAAGCTATGGCTACACCTTC.

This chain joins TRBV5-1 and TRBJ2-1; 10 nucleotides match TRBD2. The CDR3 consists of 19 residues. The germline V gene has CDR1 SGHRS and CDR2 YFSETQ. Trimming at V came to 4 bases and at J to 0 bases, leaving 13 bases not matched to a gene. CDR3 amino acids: CASSPLLAGAPSSYNEQFF. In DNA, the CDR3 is TGCGCCAGCAGCCCGCTCCTAGCGGGAGCGCCGAGCTCCTACAATGAGCAGTTCTTC.

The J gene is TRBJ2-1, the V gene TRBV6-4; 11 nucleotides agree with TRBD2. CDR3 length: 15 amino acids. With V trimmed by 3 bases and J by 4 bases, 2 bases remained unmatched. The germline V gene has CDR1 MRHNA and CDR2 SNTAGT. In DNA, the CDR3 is TGTGCCAGCAGTGAAGGGACTAGCGGTTACAATGAGCAGTTCTTC. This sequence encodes CASSEGTSGYNEQFF.

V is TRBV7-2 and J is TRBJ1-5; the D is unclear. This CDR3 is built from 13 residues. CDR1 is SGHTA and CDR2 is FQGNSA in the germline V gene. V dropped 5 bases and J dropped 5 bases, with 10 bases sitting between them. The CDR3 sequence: CASSQDRDQPQHF. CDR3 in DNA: TGTGCCAGCAGCCAAGACCGGGATCAGCCCCAGCATTTT.

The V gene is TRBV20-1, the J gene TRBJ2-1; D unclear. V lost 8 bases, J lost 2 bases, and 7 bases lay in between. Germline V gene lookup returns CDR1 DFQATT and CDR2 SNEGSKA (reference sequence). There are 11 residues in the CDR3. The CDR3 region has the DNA TGCAGTTCGGTAGCCTACAATGAGCAGTTCTTC. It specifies CSSVAYNEQFF.

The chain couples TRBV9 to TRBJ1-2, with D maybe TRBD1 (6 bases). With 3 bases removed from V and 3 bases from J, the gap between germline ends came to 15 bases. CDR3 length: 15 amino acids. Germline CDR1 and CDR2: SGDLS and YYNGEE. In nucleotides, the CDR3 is TGTGCCAGCAGCGAAGGGGGGGAGGTTCACTATGGCTACACCTTC. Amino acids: CASSEGGEVHYGYTF. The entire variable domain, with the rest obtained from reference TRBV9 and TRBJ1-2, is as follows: DSGVTQTPKHLITATGQRVTLRCSPRSGDLSVYWYQQSLDQGLQFLIQYYNGEERAKGNILERFSAQQFPDLHSELNLSSLELGDSALYFCASSEGGEVHYGYTFGSGTRLTVV.

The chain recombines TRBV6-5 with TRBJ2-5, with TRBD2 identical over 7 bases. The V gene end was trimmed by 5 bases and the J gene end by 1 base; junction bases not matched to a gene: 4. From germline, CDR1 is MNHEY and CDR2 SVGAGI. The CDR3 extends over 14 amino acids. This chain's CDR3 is CASSAGLSQETQYF. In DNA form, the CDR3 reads TGTGCCAGCAGTGCGGGACTATCCCAAGAGACCCAGTACTTC.

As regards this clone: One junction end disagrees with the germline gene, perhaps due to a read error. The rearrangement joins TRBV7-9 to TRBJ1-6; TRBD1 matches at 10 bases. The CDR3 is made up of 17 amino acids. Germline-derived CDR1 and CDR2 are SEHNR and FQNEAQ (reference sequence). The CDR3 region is CSSSPGTGALYNSPLHF. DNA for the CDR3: TGTTCCAGCAGCCCCGGGACAGGGGCCCTATATAATTCACCCCTCCACTTT.

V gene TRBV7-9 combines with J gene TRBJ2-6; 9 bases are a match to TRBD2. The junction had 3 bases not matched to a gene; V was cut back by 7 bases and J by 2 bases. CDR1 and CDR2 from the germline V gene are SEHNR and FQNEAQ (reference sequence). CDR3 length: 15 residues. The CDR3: CASIRGGAGANVLTF. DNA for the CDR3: TGTGCCAGCATCCGCGGGGGGGCTGGGGCCAACGTCCTGACTTTC. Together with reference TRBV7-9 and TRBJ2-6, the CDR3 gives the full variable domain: DTGVSQNPRHKITKRGQNVTFRCDPISEHNRLYWYRQTLGQGPEFLTYFQNEAQLEKSRLLSDRFSAERPKGSFSTLEIQRTEQGDSAMYLCASIRGGAGANVLTFGAGSRLTVL.

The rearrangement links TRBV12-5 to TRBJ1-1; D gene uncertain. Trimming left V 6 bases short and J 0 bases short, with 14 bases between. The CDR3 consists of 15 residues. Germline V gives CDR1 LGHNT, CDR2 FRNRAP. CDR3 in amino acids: CASGRGNGMNTEAFF. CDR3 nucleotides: TGTGCTAGTGGGAGAGGGAACGGCATGAACACTGAAGCTTTCTTT.

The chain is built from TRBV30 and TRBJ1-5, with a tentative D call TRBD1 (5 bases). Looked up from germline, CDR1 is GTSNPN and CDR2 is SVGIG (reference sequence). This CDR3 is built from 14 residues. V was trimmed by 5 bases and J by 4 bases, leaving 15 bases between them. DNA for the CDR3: TGTGCCTGGGCTAGCGGGGGTTCGAATCAGCCCCAGCATTTT. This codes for CAWASGGSNQPQHF.

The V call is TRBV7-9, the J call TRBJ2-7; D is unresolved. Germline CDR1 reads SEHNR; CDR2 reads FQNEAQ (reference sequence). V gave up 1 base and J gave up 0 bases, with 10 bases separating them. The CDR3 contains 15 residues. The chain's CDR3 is CASSLVPGSSYEQYF. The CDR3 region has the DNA TGTGCCAGCAGCTTAGTCCCAGGCAGCTCCTACGAGCAGTACTTC. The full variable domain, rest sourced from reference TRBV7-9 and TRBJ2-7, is DTGVSQNPRHKITKRGQNVTFRCDPISEHNRLYWYRQTLGQGPEFLTYFQNEAQLEKSRLLSDRFSAERPKGSFSTLEIQRTEQGDSAMYLCASSLVPGSSYEQYFGPGTRLTVT.

In DNA form, the CDR3 reads TGTGCCAGCAGCTTAGAGGGGGGAGCGGGAGGTGCCTACAATGAGCAGTTCTTC. The encoded protein is CASSLEGGAGGAYNEQFF. This chain joins TRBV7-9 and TRBJ2-1; 9 positions match TRBD2. Germline CDR1 reads SEHNR; CDR2 reads FQNEAQ (reference sequence). CDR3 size: 18 residues. V lost 1 base to trimming and J lost 2 bases; unmatched junction nucleotides: 9.

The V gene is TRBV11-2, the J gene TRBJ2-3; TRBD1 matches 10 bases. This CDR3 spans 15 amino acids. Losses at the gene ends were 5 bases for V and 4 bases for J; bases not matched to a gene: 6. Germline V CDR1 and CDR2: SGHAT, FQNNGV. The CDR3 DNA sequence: TGTGCCAGCAGCCCCCAGACAGGGGGCGCAGATACGCAGTATTTT. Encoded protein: CASSPQTGGADTQYF.

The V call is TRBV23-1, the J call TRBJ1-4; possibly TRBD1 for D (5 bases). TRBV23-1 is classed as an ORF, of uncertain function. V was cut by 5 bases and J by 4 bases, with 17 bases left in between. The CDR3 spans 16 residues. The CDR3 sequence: CASSSSGRRGNEKLFF. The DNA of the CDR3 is TGCGCCAGCAGTAGTTCAGGGAGGAGAGGTAATGAAAAACTGTTTTTT.

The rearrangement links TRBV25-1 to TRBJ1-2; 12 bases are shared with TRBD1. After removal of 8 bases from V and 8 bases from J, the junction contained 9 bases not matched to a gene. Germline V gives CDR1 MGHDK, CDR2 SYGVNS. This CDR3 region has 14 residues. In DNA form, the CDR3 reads TGTGCCAGCCGCGGGACAGGGGGCGAAGGGGGCTACACCTTC. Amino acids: CASRGTGGEGGYTF.

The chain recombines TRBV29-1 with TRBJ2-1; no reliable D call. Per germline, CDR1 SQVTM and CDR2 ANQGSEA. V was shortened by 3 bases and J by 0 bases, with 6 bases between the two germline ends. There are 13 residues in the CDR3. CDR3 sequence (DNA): TGCAGCGTTGAGTGGAGCTCCTACAATGAGCAGTTCTTC. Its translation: CSVEWSSYNEQFF.

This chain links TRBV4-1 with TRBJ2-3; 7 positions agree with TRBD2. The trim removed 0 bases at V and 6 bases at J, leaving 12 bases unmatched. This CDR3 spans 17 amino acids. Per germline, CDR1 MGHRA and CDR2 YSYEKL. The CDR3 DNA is TGCGCCAGCAGCCAAGATCGTTTGAGGGAGGGCCGTGATACGCAGTATTTT. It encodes CASSQDRLREGRDTQYF.

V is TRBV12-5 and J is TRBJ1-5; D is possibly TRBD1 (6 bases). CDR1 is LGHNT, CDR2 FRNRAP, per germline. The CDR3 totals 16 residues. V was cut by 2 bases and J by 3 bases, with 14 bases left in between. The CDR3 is CASGLMLGQYNQPQHF. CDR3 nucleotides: TGTGCTAGTGGTTTGATGTTAGGACAGTACAATCAGCCCCAGCATTTT.